The present T cell receptor (beta chain) was sequenced within a study of cytomegalovirus exposure and HLA in healthy donors. Findings and limits, study-wide: It has been reported that TCR beta sequences accurately predicted the HLA-A and HLA-B alleles of most subjects.

As concerns this clone: Its antigen is undetermined.

The length of the CDR3 is 14 residues. Germline V gene data show CDR1 as MNHEY and CDR2 as SMNVEV (reference sequence). V dropped 2 bases and J dropped 1; count of bases not matched to a gene: 2. PCR used 60 Vbeta primers and 13 Jbeta primers. TCRdb's table, derived via immunoSEQ multiplex PCR, lists solely in-frame clones and lacks some. The data show 180,000 or so clones, roughly 80% seen once. The sequence derives from a woman in her 50s in good health and CMV-seropositive. This chain connects TRBV27 to TRBJ2-7; 7 nucleotides agree with TRBD2. The sequenced sample consisted of PBMCs. The CDR3 nucleotides read TGTGCCAGCAGTTTAAGGGAGGGATCCTACGAGCAGTACTTC. It codes for CASSLREGSYEQYF.